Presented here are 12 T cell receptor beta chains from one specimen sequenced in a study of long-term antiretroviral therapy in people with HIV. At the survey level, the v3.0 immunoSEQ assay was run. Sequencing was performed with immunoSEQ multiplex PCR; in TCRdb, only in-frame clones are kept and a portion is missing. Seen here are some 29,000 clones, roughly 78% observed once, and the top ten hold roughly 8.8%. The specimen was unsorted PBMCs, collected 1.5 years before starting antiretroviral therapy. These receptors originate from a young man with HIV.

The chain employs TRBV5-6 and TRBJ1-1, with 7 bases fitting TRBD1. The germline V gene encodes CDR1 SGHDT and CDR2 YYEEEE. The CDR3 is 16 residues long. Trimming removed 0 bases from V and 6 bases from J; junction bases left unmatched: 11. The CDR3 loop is CASSLDRGKFNPEAFF. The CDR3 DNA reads TGTGCCAGCAGCTTGGACAGGGGAAAATTCAACCCTGAAGCTTTCTTT. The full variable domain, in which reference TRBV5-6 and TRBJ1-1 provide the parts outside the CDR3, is DAGVTQSPTHLIKTRGQQVTLRCSPKSGHDTVSWYQQALGQGPQFIFQYYEEEERQRGNFPDRFSGHQFPNYSSELNVNALLLGDSALYLCASSLDRGKFNPEAFFGQGTRLTVV.

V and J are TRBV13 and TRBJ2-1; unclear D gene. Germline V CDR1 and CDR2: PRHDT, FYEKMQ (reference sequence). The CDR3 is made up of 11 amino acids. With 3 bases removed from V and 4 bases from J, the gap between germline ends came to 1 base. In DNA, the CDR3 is TGTGCCAGCAGCTTGTACAATGAGCAGTTCTTC. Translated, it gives CASSLYNEQFF.

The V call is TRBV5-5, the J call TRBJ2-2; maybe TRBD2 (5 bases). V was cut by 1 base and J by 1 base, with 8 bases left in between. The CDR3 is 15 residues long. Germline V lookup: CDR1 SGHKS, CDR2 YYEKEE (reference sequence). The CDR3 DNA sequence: TGTGCCAGCAGCTTGTCGGGGTGGAACACCGGGGAGCTGTTTTTT. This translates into CASSLSGWNTGELFF.

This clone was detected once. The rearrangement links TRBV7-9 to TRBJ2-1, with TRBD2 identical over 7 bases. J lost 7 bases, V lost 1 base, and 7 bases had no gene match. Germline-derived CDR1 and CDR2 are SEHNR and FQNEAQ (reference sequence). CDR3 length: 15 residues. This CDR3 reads CASSLEIMGGNEQFF. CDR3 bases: TGTGCCAGCAGCTTAGAGATAATGGGGGGGAATGAGCAGTTCTTC.

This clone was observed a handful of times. CDR3 sequence (DNA): TGTGCCAGCAGCTTAGCAGCTAGCGGCTACAATGAGCAGTTCTTC. It codes for CASSLAASGYNEQFF. The rearrangement joins TRBV7-2 to TRBJ2-1; 7 bases are a match to TRBD2. Germline trimming cut 0 bases from V and 3 bases from J; bases unmatched to any gene: 2. Germline CDR1 and CDR2: SGHTA and FQGNSA. The CDR3 loop spans 15 amino acids.

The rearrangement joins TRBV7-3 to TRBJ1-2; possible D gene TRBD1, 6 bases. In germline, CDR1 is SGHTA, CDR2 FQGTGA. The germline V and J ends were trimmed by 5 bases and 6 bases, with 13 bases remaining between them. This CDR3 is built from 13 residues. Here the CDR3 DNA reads TGTGCCAGCAGCCCCTCACAGGGAGATGGCTACACCTTC. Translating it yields CASSPSQGDGYTF.

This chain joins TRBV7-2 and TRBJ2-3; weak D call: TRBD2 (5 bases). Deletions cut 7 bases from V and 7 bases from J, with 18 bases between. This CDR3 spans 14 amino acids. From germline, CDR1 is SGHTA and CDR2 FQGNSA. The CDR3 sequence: CASTTRGSGNTQYF. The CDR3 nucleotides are TGTGCCAGCACTACTCGGGGTAGTGGTAATACGCAGTATTTT.

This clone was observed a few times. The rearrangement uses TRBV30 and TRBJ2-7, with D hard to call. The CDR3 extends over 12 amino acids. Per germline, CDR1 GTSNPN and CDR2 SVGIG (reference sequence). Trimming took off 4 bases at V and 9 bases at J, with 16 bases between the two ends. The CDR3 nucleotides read TGTGCCTGGATGGAGCTCCTACAAGGGCAGTACTTC. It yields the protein CAWMELLQGQYF.

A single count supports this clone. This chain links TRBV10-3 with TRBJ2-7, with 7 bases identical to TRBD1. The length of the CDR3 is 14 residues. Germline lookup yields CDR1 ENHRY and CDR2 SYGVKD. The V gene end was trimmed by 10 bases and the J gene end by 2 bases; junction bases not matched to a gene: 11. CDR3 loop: CATGKGTAAYEQYF. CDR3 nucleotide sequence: TGTGCCACAGGAAAGGGGACAGCAGCCTACGAGCAGTACTTC.

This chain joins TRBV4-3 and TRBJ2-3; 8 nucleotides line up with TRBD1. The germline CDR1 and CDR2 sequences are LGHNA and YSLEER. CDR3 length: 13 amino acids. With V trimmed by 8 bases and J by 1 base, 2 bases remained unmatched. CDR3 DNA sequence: TGCGCCAGCGGGGACAGGCGCACAGATACGCAGTATTTT. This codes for CASGDRRTDTQYF.

DNA for the CDR3: TGTGCCAGCAGTTACGATACAACAGGGACCACTGAAGCTTTCTTT. Translated, it gives CASSYDTTGTTEAFF. The J gene is TRBJ1-1, the V gene TRBV6-6, with a tentative D call TRBD1 (6 bases). Trimming took 2 bases from V and 4 from J, leaving 14 bases between them. CDR3 length equals 15 residues. The V gene's germline CDR1 is MNHNY and CDR2 SVGAGI (reference sequence).

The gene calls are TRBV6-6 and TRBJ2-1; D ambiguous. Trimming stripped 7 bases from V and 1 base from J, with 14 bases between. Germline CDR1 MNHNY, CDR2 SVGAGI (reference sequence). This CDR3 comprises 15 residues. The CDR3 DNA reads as TGTGCCAGCACCAAAATTTTAGGGTCCTACAATGAGCAGTTCTTC. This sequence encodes CASTKILGSYNEQFF.